This T cell receptor beta chain was found in a study of blood T cell repertoires in COVID-19. Looking at the study overall: Specimens from acute and convalescent COVID-19 originated in the United States, Italy and Spain. Sources were T cells, B-cell-depleted T cells, or PBMCs; the material itself was cDNA or gDNA.

Between the trimmed V and J ends, which lost 2 bases and 0 bases, there was a span of 11 bases. This CDR3 is built from 16 residues. CDR1 and CDR2 from the germline V gene are LNHNV and YYDKDF (reference sequence). Source study methods: The assay estimated nucleated cells by amplifying reference gene primers. This table comes from immunoSEQ multiplex PCR, and its TCRdb copy is limited to in-frame clones, with some not included. V, J and clone size reflect that table, while D and trimming were determined from the DNA. The profile shows roughly 170,000 clones, 84% of them singletons. This clonotype was sampled from a human donor in a cohort sampled during active COVID-19. Sequenced: peripheral blood. The rearrangement links TRBV15 to TRBJ2-1; D perhaps matches TRBD1 (5 bases). CDR3 DNA sequence: TGTGCCACCAGCAGACGGACACAAAGCTCCTACAATGAGCAGTTCTTC. Amino acid sequence: CATSRRTQSSYNEQFF.